This note documents a single TCR beta chain sequence. This entry is derived from a study of early T cells in non-severe SARS-CoV-2 infection. In the study overall: Whole-blood bulk RNA, unsorted, was sequenced, and chains were unpaired.

Researchers tagged individual cDNA molecules with unique molecular identifiers. Each CDR3 protein is one row after TCRdb ran MiXCR on the 5' RACE reads. This sample has fewer than 110,000 distinct CDR3 sequences, with around 10% found just once. Trimming took off 2 bases at V and 6 bases at J, with 7 bases between the two ends. CDR3 length equals 13 residues. The germline CDR1 and CDR2 sequences are MNHEY and SVGAGI. The TCR originated in an adult who was a healthcare worker with PCR-confirmed SARS-CoV-2 infection or an uninfected control (not recorded which). Sequenced input: whole blood. The V call is TRBV6-5, the J call TRBJ2-2, with D perhaps TRBD1 or TRBD2 (5 bases each). Here the CDR3 reads CASSYRGAGELFF. The CDR3, as DNA: TGTGCCAGCAGTTACAGAGGGGCCGGGGAGCTGTTTTTT.